Below are 5 T cell receptor beta chains sequenced from a single sample in a study of blood T cells in healthy people across ages. Primers used in a second PCR of about 6 to 11 cycles were a sample-barcoded 5' primer and a J-beta primer mix. TCRdb recomputed calls from the 5' RACE reads with MiXCR, one row per CDR3 protein. The repertoire has more than 1,400,000 distinct CDR3 sequences, roughly 40% of them found once; the top ten carry approximately 7.9%. Sequencing input: blood. Source of these receptors: a woman younger than 35 in good health.

The sample holds a few counts of this clonotype. The chain carries TRBV24-1 and TRBJ1-5; 7 positions match TRBD1. Germline V gene lookup returns CDR1 KGHDR and CDR2 SFDVKD. This CDR3 contains 15 residues. Losses at the gene ends were 2 bases for V and 5 bases for J; bases not matched to a gene: 5. CDR3 in amino acids: CATSDSKTGHQPQHF. In DNA form, the CDR3 reads TGTGCCACCAGTGATTCTAAGACAGGGCATCAGCCCCAGCATTTT.

The chain uses TRBV6-1 and TRBJ2-1, with D possibly called TRBD1 or TRBD2 (5 bases each). The CDR3 has 16 residues. Germline lookup yields CDR1 MNHNS and CDR2 SASEGT. V was clipped by 1 base and J by 7 bases, with 17 bases between them. The CDR3 spells CASSEVRQTTRNEQFF. The CDR3 coding sequence is TGTGCCAGCAGTGAAGTTCGACAGACTACAAGGAATGAGCAGTTCTTC.

CDR3 in DNA: TGTGCCAGCAGTACTCAGGGACTAGTACACACCGGGGAGCTGTTTTTT. Amino acid sequence: CASSTQGLVHTGELFF. The chain joins TRBV12-3 or TRBV12-4 to TRBJ2-2; 8 bases map to TRBD2. After removal of 5 bases from V and 3 bases from J, the junction contained 8 bases not matched to a gene. The CDR3 totals 16 residues.

Notes on this clonotype: Given a much more abundant clone one base away, this may be a read error. V gene TRBV29-1 combines with J gene TRBJ2-1; no firm D call. CDR3 length: 13 amino acids. Trimming shortened V by 4 bases and J by 10 bases, and 17 bases separated the two germline ends. In germline, CDR1 is SQVTM, CDR2 ANQGSEA. CDR3 region: CSVASSDYYEQFF. As DNA, the CDR3 is TGCAGCGTTGCCTCCTCAGATTACTACGAGCAGTTCTTC.

V is TRBV12-3 or TRBV12-4 and J is TRBJ2-1; 13 bases fit TRBD2. The CDR3 is 19 residues long. With 5 bases clipped from V and 7 bases from J, the junction kept 17 bases outside the gene matches. The CDR3 loop reads CASSRPPRTSGSQENEQFF. The DNA of the CDR3 is TGTGCCAGCAGTCGTCCTCCGCGGACTAGCGGGAGTCAGGAGAATGAGCAGTTCTTC.